The 15 T cell receptor beta chains listed next were all sequenced from one sample in a study of tumor-infiltrating lymphocytes in localized non-small cell lung cancer. TCRdb's table, derived via immunoSEQ multiplex PCR, lists solely in-frame clones and lacks some. The sample records about 10,000 clones, approximately 86% being singletons. The sample taken for sequencing was uninvolved lung tissue not adjacent to the tumor. Receptors originate from a human donor with non-small cell lung cancer.

The rearrangement joins TRBV6-5 to TRBJ1-2, with D unclear. This CDR3 spans 12 amino acids. CDR1 and CDR2 (germline): MNHEY, SVGAGI. V was clipped by 4 bases and J by 4 bases, with 7 bases between them. Here the CDR3 reads CASSSTGYGYTF. The CDR3 DNA sequence: TGTGCCAGCAGTTCGACGGGCTATGGCTACACCTTC.

The gene calls are TRBV29-1 and TRBJ1-1; TRBD1 aligns across 7 bases. Germline CDR1 is SQVTM and CDR2 is ANQGSEA. Losses at the gene ends were 5 bases for V and 0 bases for J; bases not matched to a gene: 0. The CDR3 contains 12 residues. CDR3 sequence reads: CSVRGLNTEAFF. In nucleotides, the CDR3 is TGCAGCGTTAGGGGGCTGAACACTGAAGCTTTCTTT.

The CDR3: CASSQGQGFAGELFF. The CDR3 DNA sequence: TGCGCCAGCAGCCAAGGACAGGGATTTGCCGGGGAGCTGTTTTTT. The rearrangement links TRBV4-3 to TRBJ2-2, with 7 bases aligning to TRBD1. Germline V CDR1 and CDR2: LGHNA, YSLEER. The CDR3 length is 15 residues. The J segment lost 6 bases and the V segment lost 1 base, leaving 5 bases of the junction unmatched.

This chain connects TRBV5-4 to TRBJ1-5; D is possibly TRBD1 (5 bases). This CDR3 region has 12 residues. V gave up 3 bases and J gave up 9 bases, with 10 bases separating them. Germline V gene data show CDR1 as SGHNT and CDR2 as YYREEE (reference sequence). The CDR3 DNA is TGTGCCAGCAGCTATCAGGGCCGGCCCCAGCATTTT. It is translated as CASSYQGRPQHF.

V is TRBV7-2 and J is TRBJ2-6, with TRBD1 matching 7 bases. This CDR3 comprises 16 residues. The V gene's germline CDR1 is SGHTA and CDR2 FQGNSA. Trimming at V came to 5 bases and at J to 1 base, leaving 5 bases not matched to a gene. The CDR3 DNA reads as TGTGCCAGCAGCGCAGGGACAGTTTCTGGGGCCAACGTCCTGACTTTC. Translating gives CASSAGTVSGANVLTF.

The chain employs TRBV6-5 and TRBJ1-5; a possible D gene is TRBD1 (5 bases). V lost 6 bases to trimming and J lost 4 bases, with 10 bases between them. CDR3 length equals 13 residues. Germline V lookup: CDR1 MNHEY, CDR2 SVGAGI. The CDR3 region has the DNA TGTGCCAGCAGGGGCGGGGGTAATCAGCCCCAGCATTTT. It yields the protein CASRGGGNQPQHF.

The CDR3 DNA sequence: TGTGCCAGCAGCCCAAGGGGGGGAGCCGTGGCTGGAAACACCATATATTTT. Translating gives CASSPRGGAVAGNTIYF. The chain employs TRBV11-2 and TRBJ1-3; possible D gene TRBD1, 6 bases. V was pared by 5 bases and J by 2 bases, with 19 bases between. This CDR3 has 17 residues. Germline V gene sequence: CDR1 SGHAT, CDR2 FQNNGV.

A few counts support this clone. The chain has TRBV27 and TRBJ1-6; TRBD1 aligns across 7 bases. The CDR3 extends over 15 amino acids. J was trimmed by 7 bases and V by 6 bases; bases with no gene match: 9. Germline V gene sequence: CDR1 MNHEY, CDR2 SMNVEV (reference sequence). The chain's CDR3 is CASRGTDRWNSPLHF. The CDR3 DNA is TGTGCCAGCAGAGGGACAGACCGATGGAATTCACCCCTCCACTTT.

This chain uses TRBV7-2 with TRBJ2-1; the D is unclear. This CDR3 comprises 16 residues. Germline V gene lookup returns CDR1 SGHTA and CDR2 FQGNSA. The germline V and J ends were trimmed by 7 bases and 8 bases, with 24 bases remaining between them. CDR3 in amino acids: CASTLSRAPPGDEQFF. The DNA of the CDR3 is TGTGCCAGCACCCTGTCTAGGGCTCCACCAGGCGATGAGCAGTTCTTC.

The CDR3 DNA reads as TGTGCCAGCACCCCTACCTCAGGGAGCAATCAGCCCCAGCATTTT. As protein: CASTPTSGSNQPQHF. The V call is TRBV6-1, the J call TRBJ1-5; a weak D match, TRBD1 (5 bases). V was shortened by 7 bases and J by 1 base, with 14 bases between the two germline ends. Per germline, CDR1 MNHNS and CDR2 SASEGT. This CDR3 has 15 residues.

The chain couples TRBV12-5 to TRBJ1-1; D unresolved. Trimming cost V 7 bases and J 3 bases, with 12 bases left between them. CDR3 size: 13 residues. Germline CDR1 and CDR2: LGHNT and FRNRAP. The CDR3 loop is CASAPSGHTEAFF. CDR3 sequence (DNA): TGTGCTAGTGCCCCATCGGGTCACACTGAAGCTTTCTTT.

The chain links TRBV25-1 to TRBJ2-7, with TRBD2 identical over 9 bases. Germline CDR1 reads MGHDK; CDR2 reads SYGVNS. This CDR3 has 16 residues. Trimming at V came to 2 bases and at J to 0 bases, leaving 5 bases not matched to a gene. CDR3 in amino acids: CASSETSSGGSYEQYF. The CDR3 bases are TGTGCCAGCAGTGAAACGAGTAGCGGGGGCTCCTACGAGCAGTACTTC.

The chain links TRBV4-3 to TRBJ2-1; D might be TRBD1 (5 bases). The CDR3 has 17 amino acids. V shed 4 bases and J shed 0 bases, with 16 bases lying between them. Germline-derived CDR1 and CDR2 are LGHNA and YSLEER. Written as DNA, the CDR3 is TGCGCCAGCAGCCCCAGACCCGGACACAGCTCCTACAATGAGCAGTTCTTC. It specifies CASSPRPGHSSYNEQFF.

The genes are TRBV6-6 and TRBJ1-1; D remains ambiguous. The CDR3 totals 14 residues. V lost 7 bases and J lost 6, with 18 bases in between. Per the germline V gene, CDR1 is MNHNY and CDR2 is SVGAGI (reference sequence). CDR3 region: CASTPPGLAAEAFF. CDR3 bases: TGTGCCAGCACCCCCCCCGGCCTGGCGGCTGAAGCTTTCTTT.

The chain uses TRBV5-1 and TRBJ2-7; a possible D gene is TRBD1 (6 bases). Trimming left V 0 bases short and J 0 bases short, with 13 bases between. Germline CDR1 is SGHRS and CDR2 is YFSETQ. The CDR3 totals 16 residues. The CDR3 reads CASSLGVWGPSYEQYF. CDR3 nucleotide sequence: TGCGCCAGCAGCTTGGGGGTTTGGGGGCCCTCCTACGAGCAGTACTTC.